Each of the 30 T cell receptor beta chains below was sequenced from the same sample in a study of cytomegalovirus exposure and HLA in healthy donors. In the PCR, 60 Vbeta and 13 Jbeta primers were used. The table came from immunoSEQ multiplex PCR; TCRdb's copy has only in-frame clones and leaves some out. The sample carries over 150,000 clones, 71% recorded once. Sequencing was performed on PBMCs. Every receptor here comes from a woman in her twenties or thirties in good health and CMV-seronegative.

This clone was picked up a small number of times. V gene TRBV27 combines with J gene TRBJ2-1, with 9 bases identical to TRBD2. Trimming cost V 3 bases and J 9 bases; bases outside gene matches: 3. Per germline, CDR1 MNHEY and CDR2 SMNVEV (reference sequence). The CDR3 has 13 residues. CDR3 bases: TGTGCCAGCAGTTTTAGCGGGAGCGGTGAGCAGTTCTTC. This sequence encodes CASSFSGSGEQFF.

The chain is built from TRBV7-9 and TRBJ2-5, with D unresolved. The CDR3 loop spans 15 amino acids. V dropped 5 bases and J dropped 4 bases, with 17 bases sitting between them. CDR1 and CDR2 (germline): SEHNR, FQNEAQ (reference sequence). CDR3 protein: CASSPHAAPAETQYF. As DNA, the CDR3 is TGTGCCAGCAGCCCGCACGCGGCCCCGGCAGAGACCCAGTACTTC.

This chain links TRBV4-3 with TRBJ2-5; D is undetermined. The CDR3 is 15 residues long. The V end was cut by 1 base, the J end by 5 bases, with 14 bases between. Germline values: CDR1 LGHNA, CDR2 YSLEER. CDR3 coding DNA: TGCGCCAGCAGCCAAGGCTTCGGAGTCCGGGAGACCCAGTACTTC. Translated, it gives CASSQGFGVRETQYF.

V and J are TRBV30 and TRBJ2-3; no definite D call. Germline V gives CDR1 GTSNPN, CDR2 SVGIG (reference sequence). This CDR3 has 12 amino acids. Trimming took off 0 bases at V and 6 bases at J, with 7 bases between the two ends. The CDR3 here is CAWSVLRDTQYF. In DNA, the CDR3 is TGTGCCTGGAGTGTACTTCGGGATACGCAGTATTTT.

The table lists this clone with a count of one. V is TRBV2 and J is TRBJ1-4; 11 nucleotides match TRBD1. CDR3 length: 16 amino acids. The V gene's germline CDR1 is SNHLY and CDR2 FYNNEI. V lost 5 bases to trimming and J lost 0 bases; unmatched junction nucleotides: 2. As DNA, the CDR3 is TGTGCCAGCAGTCGGACAGGGGGCACAACTAATGAAAAACTGTTTTTT. It yields the protein CASSRTGGTTNEKLFF.

V and J are TRBV28 and TRBJ1-6, with D perhaps matching TRBD1 (5 bases). Germline assignment: CDR1 MDHEN and CDR2 SYDVKM. The CDR3 loop spans 12 amino acids. V shed 7 bases and J shed 9 bases, with 10 bases lying between them. The CDR3: CASNQGGSPLHF. CDR3 sequence (DNA): TGTGCCAGCAATCAGGGAGGTTCACCCCTCCACTTT.

This chain connects TRBV29-1 to TRBJ2-5; D gene ambiguous. Trimming took off 6 bases at V and 3 bases at J, with 5 bases between the two ends. The CDR3 spans 10 residues. Per germline, CDR1 SQVTM and CDR2 ANQGSEA. CDR3 nucleotide sequence: TGCAGCGTGGTAGAAGAGACCCAGTACTTC. It specifies CSVVEETQYF.

The chain uses TRBV7-2 and TRBJ2-1, with 8 bases fitting TRBD1. The CDR3 has 16 amino acids. Per germline, CDR1 SGHTA and CDR2 FQGNSA. V lost 4 bases and J lost 5; bases outside the gene matches: 10. The CDR3 nucleotides read TGTGCCAGCAGCTCGGTTGGGACAGGTAGGAACAATGAGCAGTTCTTC. This gives the protein CASSSVGTGRNNEQFF.

The chain joins TRBV4-3 to TRBJ1-4; D may be TRBD1 (6 bases). V lost 1 base, J lost 0 bases, and 12 bases lay in between. Germline V gene sequence: CDR1 LGHNA, CDR2 YSLEER. This CDR3 spans 17 amino acids. The chain's CDR3 is CASSQVGQRATNEKLFF. CDR3 coding DNA: TGCGCCAGCAGCCAAGTGGGACAACGGGCAACTAATGAAAAACTGTTTTTT.

This chain uses TRBV2 with TRBJ1-2; no reliable D call. The germline V gene encodes CDR1 SNHLY and CDR2 FYNNEI. This CDR3 has 14 amino acids. Trimming cost V 1 base and J 6 bases, with 12 bases left between them. Written as DNA, the CDR3 is TGTGCCAGCAGTGAAGTGGGCGGGGTAGATGGCTACACCTTC. Translated, it gives CASSEVGGVDGYTF.

The genes are TRBV27 and TRBJ2-7; no clear D gene. CDR3 length: 13 residues. V lost 2 bases and J 3 bases, leaving 8 bases between the germline ends. Germline CDR1 and CDR2: MNHEY and SMNVEV (reference sequence). CDR3: CASSLRRHYEQYF. The DNA of the CDR3 is TGTGCCAGCAGTTTACGTCGACACTACGAGCAGTACTTC.

The chain recombines TRBV9 with TRBJ2-3, with a possible D match to TRBD2 (7 bases). Trimming pared 4 bases from V and 5 bases from J, leaving 20 bases between. In germline, CDR1 is SGDLS, CDR2 YYNGEE. This CDR3 region has 16 residues. The CDR3 sequence: CASSSRGRGGKDTQYF. The CDR3 DNA sequence: TGTGCCAGCAGCTCTCGGGGGAGGGGGGGAAAAGATACGCAGTATTTT.

This chain joins TRBV4-1 and TRBJ2-1, with 10 nucleotides matching TRBD2. V trimming: 5 bases; J trimming: 3 bases; junction bases outside the gene matches: 4. The CDR3 has 15 residues. CDR1 is MGHRA and CDR2 is YSYEKL in the germline V gene. The CDR3 here is CASSTRTSGYNEQFF. Here the CDR3 DNA reads TGCGCCAGCAGCACCCGGACTAGCGGCTACAATGAGCAGTTCTTC.

This clone has more than one count but fewer than ten. The CDR3 reads CASIQTAMNTEAFF. The DNA for the CDR3 is TGTGCCAGCATCCAGACAGCGATGAACACTGAAGCTTTCTTT. The chain combines TRBV6-1 with TRBJ1-1, with TRBD1 as a possible D gene (5 bases). The CDR3 totals 14 residues. Trimming took off 7 bases at V and 0 bases at J, with 12 bases between the two ends. Germline V gives CDR1 MNHNS, CDR2 SASEGT.

This chain connects TRBV7-6 to TRBJ2-2; TRBD1 matches at 11 bases. Trimming at V came to 6 bases and at J to 6 bases, leaving 6 bases not matched to a gene. Germline lookup yields CDR1 SGHVS and CDR2 FNYEAQ. This CDR3 is built from 15 residues. CDR3 nucleotides: TGTGCCAGCAGTCTAGGGACAGGGGGGGCCGGGGAGCTGTTTTTT. Its translation is CASSLGTGGAGELFF.

The rearrangement uses TRBV2 and TRBJ1-5, with 7 bases that match TRBD1. Germline values: CDR1 SNHLY, CDR2 FYNNEI. The trim removed 5 bases at V and 1 base at J, leaving 2 bases unmatched. The CDR3 consists of 14 residues. DNA for the CDR3: TGTGCCAGCAGTAAGGGGGCGAGCAATCAGCCCCAGCATTTT. Amino acids: CASSKGASNQPQHF. The whole variable domain, filled in from reference TRBV2 and TRBJ1-5, reads EPEVTQTPSHQVTQMGQEVILRCVPISNHLYFYWYRQILGQKVEFLVSFYNNEISEKSEIFDDQFSVERPDGSNFTLKIRSTKLEDSAMYFCASSKGASNQPQHFGDGTRLSIL.

The gene calls are TRBV7-2 and TRBJ1-6; TRBD1 is a possible D gene (5 bases). The germline V gene has CDR1 SGHTA and CDR2 FQGNSA. The CDR3 covers 13 residues. V was cut by 6 bases and J by 5 bases, with 8 bases left in between. This CDR3 is CASRTAHNSPLHF. The CDR3 DNA is TGTGCCAGCAGGACAGCACATAATTCACCCCTCCACTTT.

This clone was found a few times. This chain uses TRBV7-9 with TRBJ2-2; 9 bases align to TRBD1. Trimming took 5 bases from V and 6 from J; bases not matched to a gene: 4. The CDR3 runs to 14 residues. From germline, CDR1 is SEHNR and CDR2 FQNEAQ (reference sequence). CDR3 DNA sequence: TGTGCCAGCAGCCGGGACAGGGTCTCCGGGGAGCTGTTTTTT. Translating it yields CASSRDRVSGELFF.

The chain employs TRBV13 and TRBJ1-1; D is ambiguous. Trimming left V 4 bases short and J 1 base short, with 7 bases between. Germline V lookup: CDR1 PRHDT, CDR2 FYEKMQ (reference sequence). The CDR3 runs 13 residues. CDR3 coding DNA: TGTGCCAGCAGCTGGGAGTCGAACACTGAAGCTTTCTTT. It yields the protein CASSWESNTEAFF.

The chain carries TRBV6-6 and TRBJ1-1; 9 bases line up with TRBD1. Germline CDR1 MNHNY, CDR2 SVGAGI (reference sequence). The length of the CDR3 is 16 residues. J was trimmed by 3 bases and V by 0 bases; bases with no gene match: 5. Here the CDR3 reads CASSYSLGQGHTEAFF. CDR3 nucleotides: TGTGCCAGCAGTTACTCGTTAGGACAGGGGCACACTGAAGCTTTCTTT.

Notes on this clone: Other DNA sequences within the sample encode an identical CDR3. This chain connects TRBV4-3 to TRBJ2-1, with 7 bases identical to TRBD2. This CDR3 has 16 residues. The junction had 3 bases not matched to a gene; V was cut back by 0 bases and J by 1 base. Germline V gene lookup returns CDR1 LGHNA and CDR2 YSLEER. CDR3 in DNA: TGCGCCAGCAGCCAAGATAGTAGCGGGTCCTACAATGAGCAGTTCTTC. It is translated as CASSQDSSGSYNEQFF.

The CDR3 spells CASSQDTLLQGAEPGANVLTF. The CDR3 DNA is TGTGCCAGCAGCCAAGATACCCTCCTACAGGGGGCAGAACCTGGGGCCAACGTCCTGACTTTC. The rearrangement uses TRBV14 and TRBJ2-6, with TRBD1 identical over 9 bases. After removal of 0 bases from V and 2 bases from J, the junction contained 14 bases not matched to a gene. Germline V lookup: CDR1 SGHDN, CDR2 FVKESK. The CDR3 loop spans 21 amino acids. Full variable domain (rest looked up from reference TRBV14 and TRBJ2-6): EAGVTQFPSHSVIEKGQTVTLRCDPISGHDNLYWYRRVMGKEIKFLLHFVKESKQDESGMPNNRFLAERTGGTYSTLKVQPAELEDSGVYFCASSQDTLLQGAEPGANVLTFGAGSRLTVL.

The chain couples TRBV7-2 to TRBJ2-6; no clear D. This CDR3 region has 14 residues. Trimming removed 5 bases at V and 1 base at J, with 6 bases between. The V gene's germline CDR1 is SGHTA and CDR2 FQGNSA. In DNA form, the CDR3 reads TGTGCCAGCAGCCGCACATCTGGGGCCAACGTCCTGACTTTC. Encoded protein: CASSRTSGANVLTF.

The CDR3, as DNA: TGTGCCAGCAGCTTAGACAGAGACACCGGGGAGCTGTTTTTT. It translates to CASSLDRDTGELFF. This rearrangement joins TRBV7-3 to TRBJ2-2; possibly TRBD1 for D (5 bases). This CDR3 region has 14 residues. Deletions cut 2 bases from V and 3 bases from J, with 7 bases between. From germline, CDR1 is SGHTA and CDR2 FQGTGA.

CDR3 sequence reads: CASRDRVGTEAFF. As DNA, the CDR3 is TGTGCCAGCAGAGACAGGGTGGGCACTGAAGCTTTCTTT. The chain uses TRBV28 and TRBJ1-1; TRBD1 aligns across 7 bases. This CDR3 is built from 13 residues. The germline V gene encodes CDR1 MDHEN and CDR2 SYDVKM. V was clipped by 6 bases and J by 4 bases; unmatched bases: 5.

The chain links TRBV7-9 to TRBJ2-5; the D gene is possibly TRBD2 (6 bases). CDR3 length: 13 amino acids. Germline V gene sequence: CDR1 SEHNR, CDR2 FQNEAQ (reference sequence). Trimming took off 10 bases at V and 5 bases at J, with 17 bases between the two ends. DNA of the CDR3: TGTGCCACCCCCCTAGGAGGGGATGAGACCCAGTACTTC. Its protein product is CATPLGGDETQYF.

The J gene is TRBJ2-7, the V gene TRBV28; 10 positions match TRBD1. The CDR3 runs to 14 residues. From germline, CDR1 is MDHEN and CDR2 SYDVKM. The V gene end was trimmed by 6 bases and the J gene end by 5 bases; junction bases not matched to a gene: 7. The CDR3 spells CASSNRDRGHEQYF. DNA of the CDR3: TGTGCCAGCAGCAACCGGGACAGGGGCCACGAGCAGTACTTC.

The CDR3: CASIKYGENEQFF. The CDR3 DNA is TGTGCCAGCATCAAGTATGGAGAGAATGAGCAGTTCTTC. The V gene is TRBV6-5, the J gene TRBJ2-1; D call uncertain. The CDR3 length is 13 residues. Trimming removed 7 bases at V and 7 bases at J, with 14 bases between. The germline CDR1 and CDR2 sequences are MNHEY and SVGAGI.

The J gene is TRBJ1-1, the V gene TRBV7-9; D is perhaps TRBD1 (5 bases). Germline V gene sequence: CDR1 SEHNR, CDR2 FQNEAQ (reference sequence). The CDR3 covers 15 residues. Trimming pared 7 bases from V and 3 bases from J, leaving 18 bases between. DNA for the CDR3: TGTGCCAGCAACCCTAGGTGGGGCAGATACACTGAAGCTTTCTTT. Its protein is CASNPRWGRYTEAFF.

This chain joins TRBV4-1 and TRBJ2-5; 7 bases are a match to TRBD1. Trimming cost V 0 bases and J 2 bases; bases outside gene matches: 3. Germline CDR1 reads MGHRA; CDR2 reads YSYEKL. The CDR3 is 15 amino acids. The CDR3: CASSQDPGQQETQYF. The DNA of the CDR3 is TGCGCCAGCAGCCAAGATCCGGGACAGCAAGAGACCCAGTACTTC.